This T cell receptor (beta chain) was captured by sequencing in a study of cytomegalovirus exposure and HLA in healthy donors. Primers included in the PCR were 60 Vbeta and 13 Jbeta primers. TCRdb's copy holds only in-frame clones and misses some; the assay was immunoSEQ multiplex PCR. The sample data list 95,000 to 150,000 clones. A remark on this clone: The target antigen is unknown.

General study results and limits: Trimming of TCR beta V- and J-genes showed a link, identified in a later analysis, to a missense DCLRE1C variant. It was assumed in the presence/absence analyses that sequencing depth was roughly uniform across donors. Within a later analysis, the majority of CMV-associated TCR beta chains appeared HLA-restricted.

After removal of 4 bases from V and 8 bases from J, the junction contained 3 bases not matched to a gene. This CDR3 region has 14 residues. The germline CDR1 and CDR2 sequences are MNHNY and SVGAGI (reference sequence). This chain joins TRBV6-6 and TRBJ2-1; 12 nucleotides agree with TRBD2. The source is a man younger than 30 in good health and CMV-seronegative. The sequenced sample consisted of PBMCs. The CDR3 nucleotides read TGTGCCAGCAGTTCTCTAGCGGGGGGGCATGAGCAGTTCTTC. It is translated as CASSSLAGGHEQFF.